The next 10 T cell receptor beta chains were all read from a single sample in a study of PD-1 blockade in classical Hodgkin lymphoma. The data were produced by immunoSEQ multiplex PCR, yet TCRdb's version contains in-frame clones alone and is incomplete. Counted here are roughly 41,000 clones, about 74% occurring once; the ten biggest clones make up 20% to 25%. Each patient relapsed following autologous stem cell transplantation, and prior brentuximab vedotin exposure differed. Sequencing used peripheral blood mononuclear cells (PBMCs), obtained at baseline. These receptor sequences come from a human donor with classical Hodgkin lymphoma.

The rearrangement links TRBV19 to TRBJ2-7, with D possibly called TRBD1 or TRBD2 (5 bases each). Germline CDR1 reads LNHDA; CDR2 reads SQIVND (reference sequence). CDR3 size: 16 residues. The V gene lost 4 bases and the J gene lost 1 base, with 17 bases spanning the gap. Written as DNA, the CDR3 is TGTGCCAGTAGTAATGACTGGGACGGAGGATCCTACGAGCAGTACTTC. Its translation is CASSNDWDGGSYEQYF.

This clone was counted a single time. The chain couples TRBV25-1 to TRBJ2-1; 11 nucleotides match TRBD2. J was trimmed by 8 bases and V by 4 bases; bases with no gene match: 7. This CDR3 has 15 amino acids. Germline V CDR1 and CDR2: MGHDK, SYGVNS. The chain's CDR3 is CASSALAGGGDEQFF. The CDR3 nucleotides read TGTGCCAGCAGTGCATTAGCGGGAGGGGGCGATGAGCAGTTCTTC.

The genes are TRBV28 and TRBJ1-5; 9 bases are shared with TRBD1. Germline trimming cut 3 bases from V and 3 bases from J; bases unmatched to any gene: 9. Germline CDR1 reads MDHEN; CDR2 reads SYDVKM. This CDR3 spans 17 amino acids. The CDR3: CASSFNRGRMPNQPQHF. CDR3 nucleotides: TGTGCCAGCAGTTTTAACAGGGGGCGCATGCCCAATCAGCCCCAGCATTTT.

This chain links TRBV6-5 with TRBJ2-7; D gene uncertain. The CDR3 has 13 amino acids. CDR1 MNHEY and CDR2 SVGAGI come from the germline V gene. The V end lost 4 bases, the J end lost 2 bases, and 9 bases lay between the germline ends. CDR3 in DNA: TGTGCCAGCAGTTGGATAGAGCCCTACGAGCAGTACTTC. It translates to CASSWIEPYEQYF.

This chain links TRBV9 with TRBJ2-2, with a possible D match to TRBD2 (7 bases). The V gene's germline CDR1 is SGDLS and CDR2 YYNGEE. Trimming stripped 3 bases from V and 6 bases from J, with 15 bases between. The CDR3 is 15 amino acids. This CDR3 is CASSARGGYAGELFF. DNA for the CDR3: TGTGCCAGCAGCGCAAGGGGGGGTTACGCCGGGGAGCTGTTTTTT.

The V gene is TRBV6-5, the J gene TRBJ1-2; D gene unclear. The CDR3 runs to 14 residues. Trimming removed 2 bases from V and 0 bases from J, with 7 bases in between. Per the germline V gene, CDR1 is MNHEY and CDR2 is SVGAGI. The CDR3, as DNA: TGTGCCAGCAGTTACATAGGAGCTAACTATGGCTACACCTTC. Translating it yields CASSYIGANYGYTF.

The rearrangement links TRBV7-3 to TRBJ2-3; TRBD1 matches 10 bases. Germline CDR1 SGHTA, CDR2 FQGTGA. V lost 3 bases and J lost 2; bases outside the gene matches: 5. This CDR3 region has 16 residues. CDR3 loop: CASSLGTGVYTDTQYF. CDR3 DNA sequence: TGTGCCAGCAGCTTGGGGACAGGGGTCTACACAGATACGCAGTATTTT.

The table lists this clone with a few counts. This chain joins TRBV7-3 and TRBJ1-1; tentative D call: TRBD1 (5 bases). The CDR3 length is 13 residues. CDR1 is SGHTA and CDR2 is FQGTGA in the germline V gene. V was cut by 2 bases and J by 10 bases, with 14 bases left in between. The CDR3 DNA follows: TGTGCCAGCAGCTTAGACCGGGCTCAGGGAGCTTTCTTT. Translating it yields CASSLDRAQGAFF.

The rearrangement links TRBV30 to TRBJ2-3, with D possibly being TRBD1 or TRBD2 (5 bases each). Looked up from germline, CDR1 is GTSNPN and CDR2 is SVGIG (reference sequence). The V end lost 0 bases, the J end lost 3 bases, and 13 bases lay between the germline ends. The CDR3 totals 15 residues. CDR3 sequence reads: CAWSVGLEGTDTQYF. CDR3 sequence (DNA): TGTGCCTGGAGTGTAGGGCTAGAGGGGACAGATACGCAGTATTTT.

A few counts support this clone. The chain recombines TRBV5-6 with TRBJ1-4; D call uncertain. Germline lookup yields CDR1 SGHDT and CDR2 YYEEEE. Trimming removed 4 bases from V and 6 bases from J, with 13 bases in between. This CDR3 is built from 14 residues. For the CDR3, the DNA is TGTGCCAGCAGCGTAGGCGGGAGATATGAAAAACTGTTTTTT. It translates to CASSVGGRYEKLFF.